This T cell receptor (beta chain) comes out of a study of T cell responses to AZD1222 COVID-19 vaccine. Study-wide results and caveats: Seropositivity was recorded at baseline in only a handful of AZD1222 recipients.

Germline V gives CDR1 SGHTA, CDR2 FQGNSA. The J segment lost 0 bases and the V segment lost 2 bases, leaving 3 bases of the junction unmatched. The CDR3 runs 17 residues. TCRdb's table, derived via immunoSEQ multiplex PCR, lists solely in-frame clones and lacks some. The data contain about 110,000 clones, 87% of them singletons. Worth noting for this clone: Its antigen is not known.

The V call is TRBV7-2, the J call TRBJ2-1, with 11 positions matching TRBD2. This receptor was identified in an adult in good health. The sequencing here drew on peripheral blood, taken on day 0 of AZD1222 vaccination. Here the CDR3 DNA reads TGTGCCAGCAGCTTAAGACTAGCGGGGATCTCCTACAATGAGCAGTTCTTC. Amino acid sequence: CASSLRLAGISYNEQFF.